Described below is a single TCR beta chain sequence and its context. As yet, its antigen is unknown. The same CDR3 also results from other DNA sequences found in this sample. The source of the sample is a study of shared clonotypes between healthy human individuals. Study observations and caveats: When naive CD4 clonotypes were compared across several donors, roughly 4.9% were shared.

The authors distributed each subset's genomic DNA evenly over several immunoSEQ plates. Clones were sequenced by immunoSEQ multiplex PCR, and TCRdb holds only the in-frame ones, with some missing. The data show about 2.4 million clones, roughly 93% seen once. CDR1 KGHSH and CDR2 LQKENI come from the germline V gene. The CDR3 covers 13 residues. The V and J ends lost 4 bases and 4 bases respectively, with 10 bases between them. Material: naive CD4+ T cells from PBMCs. Subset in this sample: CD45RA+ positively selected. The V gene is TRBV18, the J gene TRBJ1-1; D is uncertain. This TCR derives from a young man in good health. Some clones in this sample may be carry-over from other donors' samples. This CDR3 is CASSRGGRTEAFF. CDR3 sequence (DNA): TGTGCCAGCTCACGGGGAGGGCGCACTGAAGCTTTCTTT. Drawing the rest from reference TRBV18 and TRBJ1-1, the complete variable domain is NAGVMQNPRHLVRRRGQEARLRCSPMKGHSHVYWYRQLPEEGLKFMVYLQKENIIDESGMPKERFSAEFPKEGPSILRIQQVVRGDSAAYFCASSRGGRTEAFFGQGTRLTVV.